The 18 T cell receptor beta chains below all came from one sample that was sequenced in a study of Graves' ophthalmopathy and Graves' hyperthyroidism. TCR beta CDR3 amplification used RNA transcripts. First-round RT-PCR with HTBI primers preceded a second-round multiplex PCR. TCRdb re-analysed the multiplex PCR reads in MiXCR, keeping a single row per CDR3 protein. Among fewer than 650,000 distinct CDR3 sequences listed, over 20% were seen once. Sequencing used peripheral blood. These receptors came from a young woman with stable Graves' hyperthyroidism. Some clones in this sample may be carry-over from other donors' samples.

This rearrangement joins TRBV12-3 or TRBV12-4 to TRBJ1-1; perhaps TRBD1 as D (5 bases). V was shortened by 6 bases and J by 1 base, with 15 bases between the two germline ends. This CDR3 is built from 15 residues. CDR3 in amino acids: CASSTAETENTEAFF. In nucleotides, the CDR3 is TGTGCCAGCAGCACGGCCGAGACAGAGAACACTGAAGCTTTCTTT.

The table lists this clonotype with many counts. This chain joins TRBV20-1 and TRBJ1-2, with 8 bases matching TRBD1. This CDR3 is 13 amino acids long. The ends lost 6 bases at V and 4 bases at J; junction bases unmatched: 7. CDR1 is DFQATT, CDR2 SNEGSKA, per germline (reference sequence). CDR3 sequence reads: CSAGDRRTYGYTF. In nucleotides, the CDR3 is TGCAGTGCGGGGGACAGGCGAACCTATGGCTACACCTTC.

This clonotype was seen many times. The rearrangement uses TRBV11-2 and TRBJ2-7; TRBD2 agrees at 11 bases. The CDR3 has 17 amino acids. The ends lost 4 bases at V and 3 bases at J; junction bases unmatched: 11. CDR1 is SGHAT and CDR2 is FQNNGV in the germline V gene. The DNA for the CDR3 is TGTGCCAGCAGCTCCCTACTAGCGGGGGCACCGTACTACGAGCAGTACTTC. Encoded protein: CASSSLLAGAPYYEQYF.

The DNA for the CDR3 is TGTGCCAGCAGTCCCCAGGTTTTACTGGGGCGGTCGAGCAATCAGCCCCAGCATTTT. Its protein product is CASSPQVLLGRSSNQPQHF. The chain employs TRBV6-2 or TRBV6-3 and TRBJ1-5, with D perhaps matching TRBD1 (5 bases). V was shortened by 5 bases and J by 1 base, with 24 bases between the two germline ends. The CDR3 has 19 amino acids. The germline CDR1 and CDR2 sequences are MNHEY and SVGEGT.

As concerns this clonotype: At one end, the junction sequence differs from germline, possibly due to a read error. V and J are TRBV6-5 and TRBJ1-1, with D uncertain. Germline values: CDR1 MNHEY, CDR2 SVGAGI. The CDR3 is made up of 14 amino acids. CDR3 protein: CAGSYLKVNTEAFF. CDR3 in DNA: TGTGCCGGCAGTTATTTAAAGGTGAACACTGAAGCTTTCTTT.

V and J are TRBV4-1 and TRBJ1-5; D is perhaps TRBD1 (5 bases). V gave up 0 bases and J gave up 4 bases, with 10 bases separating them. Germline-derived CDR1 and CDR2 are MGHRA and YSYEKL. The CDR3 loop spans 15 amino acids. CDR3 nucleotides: TGCGCCAGCAGCCAAGAAGGGACTTCAAATCAGCCCCAGCATTTT. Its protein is CASSQEGTSNQPQHF.

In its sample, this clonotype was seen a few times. The CDR3, as DNA: TGTGCCAGCTCAAGGGGACTCGTGGACGAGCAGTACTTC. It codes for CASSRGLVDEQYF. The chain couples TRBV2 to TRBJ2-7; D is perhaps TRBD2 (6 bases). The CDR3 sequence is 13 residues long. The germline V gene has CDR1 SNHLY and CDR2 FYNNEI. Trimming removed 8 bases from V and 5 bases from J, with 16 bases in between.

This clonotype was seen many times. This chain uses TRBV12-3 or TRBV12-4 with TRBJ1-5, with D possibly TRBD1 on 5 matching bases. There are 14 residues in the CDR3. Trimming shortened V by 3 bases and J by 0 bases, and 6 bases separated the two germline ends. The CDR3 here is CASSLGDSNQPQHF. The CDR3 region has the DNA TGTGCCAGCAGTTTGGGGGATAGCAATCAGCCCCAGCATTTT.

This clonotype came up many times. DNA for the CDR3: TGTGCCAGCAGCTTATCACTGATCAGAGCTTTCTTT. Residues: CASSLSLIRAFF. This rearrangement joins TRBV7-8 to TRBJ1-1; D is ambiguous. V dropped 2 bases and J dropped 10 bases, with 11 bases sitting between them. The CDR3 runs to 12 residues. Germline V gene lookup returns CDR1 SGHVS and CDR2 FQNEAQ. The variable domain in full, completed from reference TRBV7-8 and TRBJ1-1, reads GAGVSQSPRYKVAKRGQDVALRCDPISGHVSLFWYQQALGQGPEFLTYFQNEAQLDKSGLPSDRFFAERPEGSVSTLKIQRTQQEDSAVYLCASSLSLIRAFFGQGTRLTVV.

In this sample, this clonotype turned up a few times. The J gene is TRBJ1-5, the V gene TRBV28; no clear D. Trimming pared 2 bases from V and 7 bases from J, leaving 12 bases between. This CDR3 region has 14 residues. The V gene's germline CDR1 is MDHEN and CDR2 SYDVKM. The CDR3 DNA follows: TGTGCCAGCAGTTTAATGCCGGCAGGCCAGCCCCAGCATTTT. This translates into CASSLMPAGQPQHF.

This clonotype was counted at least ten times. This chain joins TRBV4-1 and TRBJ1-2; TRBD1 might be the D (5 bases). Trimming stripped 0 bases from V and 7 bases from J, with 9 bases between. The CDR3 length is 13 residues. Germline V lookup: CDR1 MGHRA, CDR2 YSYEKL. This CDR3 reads CASSQDWGSGYTF. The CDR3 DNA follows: TGCGCCAGCAGCCAAGATTGGGGCAGTGGCTACACCTTC.

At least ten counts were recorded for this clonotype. The DNA of the CDR3 is TGCGCCAGCAGCCCGGGACAGGTGAACACTGAAGCTTTCTTT. This codes for CASSPGQVNTEAFF. This chain links TRBV5-1 with TRBJ1-1, with 8 bases that match TRBD1. The V segment lost 4 bases and the J segment 0 bases; nucleotides outside the gene matches: 2. CDR1 and CDR2 (germline): SGHRS, YFSETQ. The CDR3 is made up of 14 amino acids.

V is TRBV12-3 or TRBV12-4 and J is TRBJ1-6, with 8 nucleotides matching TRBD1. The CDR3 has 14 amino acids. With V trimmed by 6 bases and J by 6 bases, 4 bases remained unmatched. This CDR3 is CASRPDRANSPLHF. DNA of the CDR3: TGTGCCAGCAGGCCGGACAGGGCTAATTCACCCCTCCACTTT.

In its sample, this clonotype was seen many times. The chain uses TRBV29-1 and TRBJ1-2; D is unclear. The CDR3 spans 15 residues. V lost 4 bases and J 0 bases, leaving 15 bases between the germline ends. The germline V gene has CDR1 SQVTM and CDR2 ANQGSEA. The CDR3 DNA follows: TGCAGCGTTGGGAGATCCGGGAGCCCTAACTATGGCTACACCTTC. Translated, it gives CSVGRSGSPNYGYTF.

CDR3 sequence reads: CASRQTTGKYLQETQYF. CDR3 DNA sequence: TGTGCCAGTAGACAAACGACAGGAAAGTACCTACAAGAGACCCAGTACTTC. V and J are TRBV19 and TRBJ2-5; D is possibly TRBD1 (6 bases). Germline CDR1 reads LNHDA; CDR2 reads SQIVND (reference sequence). CDR3 length: 17 amino acids. V lost 6 bases to trimming and J lost 2 bases, with 22 bases between them.

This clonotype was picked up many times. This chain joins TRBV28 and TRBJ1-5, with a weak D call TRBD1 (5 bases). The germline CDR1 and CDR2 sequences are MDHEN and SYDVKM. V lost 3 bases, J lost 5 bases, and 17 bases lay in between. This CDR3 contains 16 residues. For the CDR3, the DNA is TGTGCCAGCAGTTTCCTCGGCAGGGAGCCCTATCAGCCCCAGCATTTT. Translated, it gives CASSFLGREPYQPQHF.

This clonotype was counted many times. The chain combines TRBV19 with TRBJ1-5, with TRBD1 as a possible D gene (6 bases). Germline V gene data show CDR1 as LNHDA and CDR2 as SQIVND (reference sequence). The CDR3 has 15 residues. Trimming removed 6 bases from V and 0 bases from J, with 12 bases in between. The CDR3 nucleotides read TGTGCCAGTAGGGGGGGCGACTCTAGCAATCAGCCCCAGCATTTT. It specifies CASRGGDSSNQPQHF.

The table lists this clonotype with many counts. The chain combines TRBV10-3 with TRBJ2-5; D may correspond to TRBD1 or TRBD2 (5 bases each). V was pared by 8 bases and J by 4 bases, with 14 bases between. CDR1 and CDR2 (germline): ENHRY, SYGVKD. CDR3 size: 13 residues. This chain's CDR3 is CAIRPGDGETQYF. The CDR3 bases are TGTGCCATCCGCCCCGGGGACGGAGAGACCCAGTACTTC.